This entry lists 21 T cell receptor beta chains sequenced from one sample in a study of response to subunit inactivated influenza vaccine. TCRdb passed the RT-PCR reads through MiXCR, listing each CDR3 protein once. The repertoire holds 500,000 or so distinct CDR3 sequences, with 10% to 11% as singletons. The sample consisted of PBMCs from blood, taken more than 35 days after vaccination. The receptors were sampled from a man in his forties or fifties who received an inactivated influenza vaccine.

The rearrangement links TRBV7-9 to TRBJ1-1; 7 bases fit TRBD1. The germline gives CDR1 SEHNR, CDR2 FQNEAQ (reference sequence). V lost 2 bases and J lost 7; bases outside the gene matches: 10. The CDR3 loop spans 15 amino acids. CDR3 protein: CASSLSGTEGGEAFF. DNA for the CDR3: TGTGCCAGCAGCTTATCCGGGACAGAAGGCGGTGAAGCTTTCTTT.

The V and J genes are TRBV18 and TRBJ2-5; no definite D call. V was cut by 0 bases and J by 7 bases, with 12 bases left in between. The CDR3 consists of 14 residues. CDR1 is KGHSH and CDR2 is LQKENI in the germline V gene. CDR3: CASSPPGLKGTQYF. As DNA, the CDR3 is TGTGCCAGCTCACCACCGGGTCTCAAAGGGACCCAGTACTTC.

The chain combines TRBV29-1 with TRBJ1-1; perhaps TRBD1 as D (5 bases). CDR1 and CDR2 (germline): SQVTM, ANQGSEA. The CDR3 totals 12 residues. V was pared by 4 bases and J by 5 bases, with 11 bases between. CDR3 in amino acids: CSVGGRGTEAFF. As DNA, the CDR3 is TGCAGCGTTGGCGGGAGGGGAACTGAAGCTTTCTTT.

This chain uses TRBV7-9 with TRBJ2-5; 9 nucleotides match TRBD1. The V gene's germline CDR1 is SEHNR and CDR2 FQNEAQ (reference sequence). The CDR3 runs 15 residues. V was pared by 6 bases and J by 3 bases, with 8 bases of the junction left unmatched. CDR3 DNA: TGTGCCAGCAGTCCCAGGGACAGGGTAGAAGAGACCCAGTACTTC. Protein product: CASSPRDRVEETQYF.

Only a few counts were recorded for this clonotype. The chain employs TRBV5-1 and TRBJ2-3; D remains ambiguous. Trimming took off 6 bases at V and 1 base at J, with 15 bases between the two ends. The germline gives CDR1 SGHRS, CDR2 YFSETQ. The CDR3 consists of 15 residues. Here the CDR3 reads CASIPFGTGTDTQYF. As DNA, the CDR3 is TGCGCCAGCATCCCTTTCGGAACCGGCACAGATACGCAGTATTTT.

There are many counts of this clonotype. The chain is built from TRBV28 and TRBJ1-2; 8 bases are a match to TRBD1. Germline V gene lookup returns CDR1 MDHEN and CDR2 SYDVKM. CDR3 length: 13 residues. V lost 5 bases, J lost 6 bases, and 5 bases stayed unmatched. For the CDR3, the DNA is TGTGCCAGCAGTATACAGGGGGTCGATGGCTACACCTTC. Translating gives CASSIQGVDGYTF.

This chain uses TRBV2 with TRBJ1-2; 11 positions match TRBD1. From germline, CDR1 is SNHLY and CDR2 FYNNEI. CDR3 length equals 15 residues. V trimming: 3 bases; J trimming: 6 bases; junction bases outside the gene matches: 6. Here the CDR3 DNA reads TGTGCCAGCAGTGAGAATGGGGGACAGGGGGATGGCTACACCTTC. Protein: CASSENGGQGDGYTF.

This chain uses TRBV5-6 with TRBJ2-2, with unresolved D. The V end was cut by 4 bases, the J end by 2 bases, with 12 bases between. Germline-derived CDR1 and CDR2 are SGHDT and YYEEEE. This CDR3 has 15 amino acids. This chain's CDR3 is CASSPRASNTGELFF. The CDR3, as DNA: TGTGCCAGCAGCCCCCGGGCTTCCAACACCGGGGAGCTGTTTTTT.

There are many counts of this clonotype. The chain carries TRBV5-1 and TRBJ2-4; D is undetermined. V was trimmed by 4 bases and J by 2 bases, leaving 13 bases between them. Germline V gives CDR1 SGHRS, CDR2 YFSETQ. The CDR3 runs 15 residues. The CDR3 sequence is CASSLGKSSKNIQYF. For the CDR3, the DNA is TGCGCCAGCAGCCTGGGGAAATCGTCCAAAAACATTCAGTACTTC.

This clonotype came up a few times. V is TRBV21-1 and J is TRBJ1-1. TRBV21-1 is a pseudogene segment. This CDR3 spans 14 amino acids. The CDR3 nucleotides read TGTGCCAGCAGCAAATGTGCGGGGAACACTGAAGCTTTCTTT. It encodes CASSKCAGNTEAFF.

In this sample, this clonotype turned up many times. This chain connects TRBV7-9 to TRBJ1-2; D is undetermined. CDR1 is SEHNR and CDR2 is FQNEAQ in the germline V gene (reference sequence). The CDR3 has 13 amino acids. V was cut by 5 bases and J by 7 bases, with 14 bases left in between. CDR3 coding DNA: TGTGCCAGCAGCCCCGACACGAGGGCTGGCTACACCTTC. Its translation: CASSPDTRAGYTF.

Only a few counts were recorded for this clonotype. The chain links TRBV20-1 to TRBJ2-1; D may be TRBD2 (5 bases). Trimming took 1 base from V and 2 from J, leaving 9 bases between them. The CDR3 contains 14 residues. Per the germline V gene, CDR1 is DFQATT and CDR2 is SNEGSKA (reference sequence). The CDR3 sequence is CSARADSAYNEQFF. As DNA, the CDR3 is TGCAGTGCTAGAGCGGATAGCGCCTACAATGAGCAGTTCTTC.

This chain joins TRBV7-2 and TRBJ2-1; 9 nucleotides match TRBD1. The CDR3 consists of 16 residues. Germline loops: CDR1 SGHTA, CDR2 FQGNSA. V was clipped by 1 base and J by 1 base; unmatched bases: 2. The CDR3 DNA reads TGTGCCAGCAGCTTAGAGGGGACAGGGTCCTACAATGAGCAGTTCTTC. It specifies CASSLEGTGSYNEQFF.

This chain's CDR3 is CASAPRADTGELFF. In DNA form, the CDR3 reads TGTGCCAGCGCCCCCCGGGCGGACACCGGGGAGCTGTTTTTT. The chain carries TRBV18 and TRBJ2-2, with unresolved D. Between the trimmed V and J ends, which lost 8 bases and 3 bases, there was a span of 13 bases. CDR1 KGHSH and CDR2 LQKENI come from the germline V gene. The CDR3 has 14 residues.

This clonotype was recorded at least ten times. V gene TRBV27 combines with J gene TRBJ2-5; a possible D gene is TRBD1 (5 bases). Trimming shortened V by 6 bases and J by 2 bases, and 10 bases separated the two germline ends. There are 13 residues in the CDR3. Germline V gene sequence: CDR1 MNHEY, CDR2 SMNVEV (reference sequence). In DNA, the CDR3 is TGTGCCAGCAGGGGCAGGGATCAAGAGACCCAGTACTTC. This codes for CASRGRDQETQYF.

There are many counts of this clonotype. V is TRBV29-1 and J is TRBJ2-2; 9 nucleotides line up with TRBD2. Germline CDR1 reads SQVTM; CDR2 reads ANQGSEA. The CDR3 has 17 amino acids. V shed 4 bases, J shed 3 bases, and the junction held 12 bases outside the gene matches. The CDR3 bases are TGCAGCGTTGGCCCCATGGCGGGAGGGCAGGACACCGGGGAGCTGTTTTTT. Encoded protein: CSVGPMAGGQDTGELFF.

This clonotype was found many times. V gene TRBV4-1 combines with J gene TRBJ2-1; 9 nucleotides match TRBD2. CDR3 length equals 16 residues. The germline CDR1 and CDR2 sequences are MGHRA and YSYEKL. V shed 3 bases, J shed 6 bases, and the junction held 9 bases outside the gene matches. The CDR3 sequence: CASSHEERGVPNEQFF. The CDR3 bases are TGCGCCAGCAGCCACGAAGAGCGGGGGGTACCCAATGAGCAGTTCTTC.

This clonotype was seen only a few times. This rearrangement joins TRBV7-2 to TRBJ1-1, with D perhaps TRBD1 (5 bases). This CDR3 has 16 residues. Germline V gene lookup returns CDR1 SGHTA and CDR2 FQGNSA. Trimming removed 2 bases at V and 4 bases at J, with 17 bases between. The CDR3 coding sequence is TGTGCCAGCAGCTTAAGGTGGGACGCCATGGGCACTGAAGCTTTCTTT. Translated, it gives CASSLRWDAMGTEAFF.

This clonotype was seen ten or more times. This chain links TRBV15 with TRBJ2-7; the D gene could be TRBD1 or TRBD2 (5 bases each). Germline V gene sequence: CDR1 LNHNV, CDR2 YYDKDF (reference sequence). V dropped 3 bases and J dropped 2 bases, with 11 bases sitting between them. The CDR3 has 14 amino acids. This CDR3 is CATSRGGGTYEQYF. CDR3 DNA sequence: TGTGCCACCAGCAGGGGTGGGGGTACCTACGAGCAGTACTTC.

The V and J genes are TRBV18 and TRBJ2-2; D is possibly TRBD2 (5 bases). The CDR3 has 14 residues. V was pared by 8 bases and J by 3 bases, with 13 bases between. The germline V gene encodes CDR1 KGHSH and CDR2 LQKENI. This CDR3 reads CASSRMRDTGELFF. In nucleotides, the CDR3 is TGTGCCAGCAGCCGCATGCGGGACACCGGGGAGCTGTTTTTT.

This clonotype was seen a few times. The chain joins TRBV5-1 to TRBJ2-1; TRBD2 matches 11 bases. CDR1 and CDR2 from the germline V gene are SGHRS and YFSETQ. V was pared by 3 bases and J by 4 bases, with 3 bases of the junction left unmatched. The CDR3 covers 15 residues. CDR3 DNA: TGCGCCAGCAGCTATTCTAGCGGGGGGTACAATGAGCAGTTCTTC. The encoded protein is CASSYSSGGYNEQFF.